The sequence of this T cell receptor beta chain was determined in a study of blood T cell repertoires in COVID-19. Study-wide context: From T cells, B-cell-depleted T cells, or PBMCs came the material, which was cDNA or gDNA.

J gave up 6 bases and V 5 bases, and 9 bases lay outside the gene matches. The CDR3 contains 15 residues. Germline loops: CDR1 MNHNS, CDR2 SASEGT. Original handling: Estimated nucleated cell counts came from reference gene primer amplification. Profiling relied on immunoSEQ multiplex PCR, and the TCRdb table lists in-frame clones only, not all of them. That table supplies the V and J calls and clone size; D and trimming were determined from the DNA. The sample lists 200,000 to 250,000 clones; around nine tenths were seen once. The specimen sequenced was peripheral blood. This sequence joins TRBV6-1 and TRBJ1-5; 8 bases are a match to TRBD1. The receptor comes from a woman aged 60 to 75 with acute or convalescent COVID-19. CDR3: CASSWTGNGAQPQHF. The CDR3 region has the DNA TGTGCCAGCAGTTGGACAGGGAATGGGGCTCAGCCCCAGCATTTT.